The clone carrying this T cell receptor beta chain has just one count. The source of the sample is a study of tumor T cells in aggressive B-cell lymphoma. The repertoire was sequenced with immunoSEQ multiplex PCR; TCRdb's copy has only in-frame clones and lacks some. The sample has thousands of clones; roughly 80% are singletons. CDR3 length: 15 residues. Germline assignment: CDR1 SGHDT and CDR2 YYEEEE. V gave up 0 bases and J gave up 4 bases; unmatched junction bases: 6. This chain connects TRBV5-6 to TRBJ2-7, with TRBD2 matching 8 bases. The sequencing sample was made of tumor tissue. The source is an adult with diffuse large B cell lymphoma. The CDR3 nucleotides are TGTGCCAGCAGCTTGGCCGGGACTAGGGCATACGAGCAGTACTTC. It codes for CASSLAGTRAYEQYF.